The rows below give T cell receptor beta chains drawn from one sample of a study of blood T cell repertoires in COVID-19. Sequenced by immunoSEQ multiplex PCR; TCRdb stores in-frame clones only, minus some. The sample records tens of thousands of clones, around 84% being singletons. Sequencing was carried out using peripheral blood. These receptors came from a human donor with active COVID-19. The donor label of this sample is uncertain. CDR3s include the opening cysteine and the closing phenylalanine or tryptophan. The order of the fields is clone size, D gene, J gene, V gene, CDR3 protein, CDR3 DNA. A D gene is named only where the DNA matches it firmly. Some rows mark clone size as missing; the rest say once, few, many or name a class of expanded clone.

clone_size: NA
d_call: TRBD2
j_call: TRBJ2-5
v_call: TRBV20-1
cdr3_aa: CSASFPRTSGRGTQYF
cdr3_nt: TGCAGTGCTAGTTTCCCCAGGACTAGCGGGAGAGGGACCCAGTACTTC

clone_size: NA
d_call: NA
j_call: TRBJ2-3
v_call: TRBV24-1
cdr3_aa: CATSEYAGASTDTQYF
cdr3_nt: TGTGCCACCAGTGAATATGCAGGGGCCAGCACAGATACGCAGTATTTT

clone_size: NA
d_call: TRBD2
j_call: TRBJ2-1
v_call: TRBV5-4
cdr3_aa: CASKREGYNEQFF
cdr3_nt: TGTGCCAGCAAGCGGGAGGGCTACAATGAGCAGTTCTTC

clone_size: NA
d_call: NA
j_call: TRBJ2-6
v_call: TRBV7-2
cdr3_aa: CASSPEQGTSSGANVLTF
cdr3_nt: TGTGCCAGCAGCCCAGAACAGGGGACTAGCTCTGGGGCCAACGTCCTGACTTTC

clone_size: NA
d_call: TRBD1
j_call: TRBJ1-2
v_call: TRBV6-5
cdr3_aa: CASSTDRGLGYGYTF
cdr3_nt: TGTGCCAGCAGTACGGACAGGGGGCTTGGCTATGGCTACACCTTC

clone_size: NA
d_call: TRBD2
j_call: TRBJ2-2
v_call: TRBV11-2
cdr3_aa: CASSILAGGGTGELFF
cdr3_nt: TGTGCCAGCAGCATCCTAGCGGGAGGAGGCACCGGGGAGCTGTTTTTT

clone_size: NA
d_call: TRBD1
j_call: TRBJ1-1
v_call: TRBV4-1
cdr3_aa: CASSQGPGQGASTEAFF
cdr3_nt: TGCGCCAGCAGCCAAGGACCGGGACAGGGGGCTAGCACTGAAGCTTTCTTT

clone_size: NA
d_call: NA
j_call: TRBJ2-7
v_call: TRBV6-5
cdr3_aa: CASADRSSYEQYF
cdr3_nt: TGTGCCAGCGCTGACAGGAGCTCCTACGAGCAGTACTTC

clone_size: NA
d_call: TRBD1
j_call: TRBJ2-1
v_call: TRBV19
cdr3_aa: CASSIGGFEGAHEQFF
cdr3_nt: TGTGCCAGTAGTATAGGGGGATTCGAGGGGGCGCATGAGCAGTTCTTC

clone_size: NA
d_call: TRBD1
j_call: TRBJ1-1
v_call: TRBV18
cdr3_aa: CASSRSGQADTEAFF
cdr3_nt: TGTGCCAGCTCCCGCTCCGGACAGGCTGACACTGAAGCTTTCTTT

clone_size: NA
d_call: NA
j_call: TRBJ1-4
v_call: TRBV7-2
cdr3_aa: CASSVQGLGTNEKLFF
cdr3_nt: TGTGCCAGCAGCGTACAGGGTTTGGGGACTAATGAAAAACTGTTTTTT

clone_size: NA
d_call: TRBD2
j_call: TRBJ2-3
v_call: TRBV7-2
cdr3_aa: CASSSPGLAITQYF
cdr3_nt: TGTGCCAGCAGCTCGCCGGGACTAGCAATCACGCAGTATTTT

clone_size: NA
d_call: NA
j_call: TRBJ1-1
v_call: TRBV3-1/TRBV3-2
cdr3_aa: CASSPPQLNTEAFF
cdr3_nt: TGTGCCAGCAGCCCACCGCAGTTGAACACTGAAGCTTTCTTT

clone_size: NA
d_call: TRBD1
j_call: TRBJ2-7
v_call: TRBV5-8
cdr3_aa: CASSLGRGISYEQYF
cdr3_nt: TGTGCCAGCAGCTTGGGCAGGGGGATCTCCTACGAGCAGTACTTC

clone_size: NA
d_call: NA
j_call: TRBJ2-7
v_call: TRBV27
cdr3_aa: CASSLPSGDKGKISSYEQYF
cdr3_nt: TGTGCCAGCAGTCTACCCTCCGGGGACAAGGGGAAGATAAGCTCCTACGAGCAGTACTTC

clone_size: NA
d_call: NA
j_call: TRBJ2-5
v_call: TRBV19
cdr3_aa: CASSNGIQETQYF
cdr3_nt: TGTGCCAGTAGTAACGGGATCCAAGAGACCCAGTACTTC

clone_size: NA
d_call: TRBD1
j_call: TRBJ2-7
v_call: TRBV6-5
cdr3_aa: CASSYSTTGHYEQYF
cdr3_nt: TGTGCCAGCAGTTACTCGACGACAGGGCACTACGAGCAGTACTTC

clone_size: NA
d_call: NA
j_call: TRBJ2-7
v_call: TRBV10-1
cdr3_aa: CASSETGSDYEQYF
cdr3_nt: TGCGCCAGCAGTGAGACGGGTAGCGACTACGAGCAGTACTTC

clone_size: NA
d_call: TRBD2
j_call: TRBJ2-5
v_call: TRBV7-9
cdr3_aa: CASSLGGSGRAETQYF
cdr3_nt: TGTGCCAGCAGCTTAGGTGGTAGCGGGAGGGCTGAGACCCAGTACTTC

clone_size: NA
d_call: TRBD2
j_call: TRBJ2-1
v_call: TRBV6-2/TRBV6-3
cdr3_aa: CASSYTPRGLAGLYNEQFF
cdr3_nt: TGTGCCAGCAGTTACACCCCCCGGGGGTTAGCGGGACTTTACAATGAGCAGTTCTTC

clone_size: NA
d_call: TRBD2
j_call: TRBJ2-5
v_call: TRBV28
cdr3_aa: CASSFLAGGGETQYF
cdr3_nt: TGTGCCAGCAGTTTCCTAGCGGGAGGAGGGGAGACCCAGTACTTC

clone_size: NA
d_call: NA
j_call: TRBJ1-5
v_call: TRBV28
cdr3_aa: CASSLYSGSQPQHF
cdr3_nt: TGTGCCAGCAGTTTGTATTCCGGGAGTCAGCCCCAGCATTTT

clone_size: NA
d_call: TRBD1
j_call: TRBJ2-2
v_call: TRBV10-3
cdr3_aa: CAISDNTGGVGGGELFF
cdr3_nt: TGTGCCATCAGTGATAACACAGGGGGCGTAGGTGGCGGGGAGCTGTTTTTT

clone_size: NA
d_call: NA
j_call: TRBJ2-7
v_call: TRBV18
cdr3_aa: CASSLFGTSTSSYEQYF
cdr3_nt: TGTGCCAGCTCCCTTTTCGGAACTAGCACGAGCTCCTACGAGCAGTACTTC

clone_size: NA
d_call: TRBD1
j_call: TRBJ1-2
v_call: TRBV20-1
cdr3_aa: CSASTPGQGNYGYTF
cdr3_nt: TGCAGTGCTAGTACCCCGGGACAGGGAAACTATGGCTACACCTTC

clone_size: NA
d_call: TRBD1
j_call: TRBJ2-7
v_call: TRBV2
cdr3_aa: CASSLQGARYEQYF
cdr3_nt: TGTGCCAGCAGTCTACAGGGGGCGCGCTACGAGCAGTACTTC

clone_size: once
d_call: NA
j_call: TRBJ2-2
v_call: TRBV5-5
cdr3_aa: CASSRRTDANTGELFF
cdr3_nt: TGTGCCAGCAGCCGGAGGACGGACGCGAACACCGGGGAGCTGTTTTTT

clone_size: NA
d_call: NA
j_call: TRBJ2-1
v_call: TRBV9
cdr3_aa: CASSLAGSRNEQFF
cdr3_nt: TGTGCCAGCAGCCTTGCCGGGTCTAGAAATGAGCAGTTCTTC

clone_size: NA
d_call: NA
j_call: TRBJ1-5
v_call: TRBV18
cdr3_aa: CASSELDSNQPQHF
cdr3_nt: TGTGCCAGCTCAGAGCTCGATAGCAATCAGCCCCAGCATTTT

clone_size: NA
d_call: NA
j_call: TRBJ1-1
v_call: TRBV5-1
cdr3_aa: CASSFKVQGNTEAFF
cdr3_nt: TGCGCCAGCAGCTTTAAGGTTCAGGGGAACACTGAAGCTTTCTTT

clone_size: NA
d_call: NA
j_call: TRBJ2-7
v_call: TRBV5-1
cdr3_aa: CASSSGQPRQYF
cdr3_nt: TGCGCCAGCAGCTCAGGACAACCCCGGCAGTACTTC

clone_size: NA
d_call: TRBD1
j_call: TRBJ1-2
v_call: TRBV5-1
cdr3_aa: CASSLAPQGANYGYTF
cdr3_nt: TGCGCCAGCAGCTTGGCTCCACAGGGGGCTAACTATGGCTACACCTTC

clone_size: NA
d_call: TRBD2
j_call: TRBJ2-1
v_call: TRBV6-5
cdr3_aa: CASTSESYNEQFF
cdr3_nt: TGTGCCAGTACTAGCGAGTCCTACAATGAGCAGTTCTTC

clone_size: NA
d_call: NA
j_call: TRBJ2-7
v_call: TRBV6-2/TRBV6-3
cdr3_aa: CASSLVAGIYEQYF
cdr3_nt: TGTGCCAGCAGTTTGGTGGCAGGAATTTACGAGCAGTACTTC

clone_size: NA
d_call: TRBD2
j_call: TRBJ2-1
v_call: TRBV7-9
cdr3_aa: CASNWGGSYGEQFF
cdr3_nt: TGTGCCAGCAACTGGGGAGGGAGTTATGGTGAGCAGTTCTTC

clone_size: NA
d_call: TRBD1
j_call: TRBJ2-2
v_call: TRBV3-1/TRBV3-2
cdr3_aa: CASSYRQGSGGELFF
cdr3_nt: TGTGCCAGCAGCTACCGACAGGGGTCAGGCGGGGAGCTGTTTTTT

clone_size: NA
d_call: NA
j_call: TRBJ1-5
v_call: TRBV3-1/TRBV3-2
cdr3_aa: CASSRSDTYNQPQHF
cdr3_nt: TGTGCCAGCAGTCGTTCGGACACTTACAATCAGCCCCAGCATTTT

clone_size: NA
d_call: TRBD1
j_call: TRBJ2-1
v_call: TRBV6-6
cdr3_aa: CASSLGQVRRNEQFF
cdr3_nt: TGTGCCAGCAGTTTAGGACAGGTGAGGCGGAATGAGCAGTTCTTC

clone_size: NA
d_call: NA
j_call: TRBJ1-4
v_call: TRBV19
cdr3_aa: CASSAITGWREKLFF
cdr3_nt: TGTGCCAGTAGTGCTATTACAGGGTGGAGAGAAAAACTGTTTTTT

clone_size: NA
d_call: TRBD2
j_call: TRBJ2-7
v_call: TRBV27
cdr3_aa: CASSLIPGGLAEQYF
cdr3_nt: TGTGCCAGCAGTTTAATACCGGGAGGGCTGGCCGAGCAGTACTTC

clone_size: NA
d_call: TRBD1
j_call: TRBJ1-6
v_call: TRBV5-4
cdr3_aa: CASSPGGTGGESPLHF
cdr3_nt: TGTGCCAGCAGCCCAGGTGGGACAGGGGGCGAGTCACCCCTCCACTTT

clone_size: NA
d_call: TRBD1
j_call: TRBJ2-3
v_call: TRBV7-8
cdr3_aa: CASTYYGDRVSDTQYF
cdr3_nt: TGTGCCAGCACCTATTACGGAGACAGGGTATCAGATACGCAGTATTTT

clone_size: NA
d_call: NA
j_call: TRBJ1-1
v_call: TRBV19
cdr3_aa: CASSPGKTITEAFF
cdr3_nt: TGTGCCAGTAGTCCAGGAAAGACTATCACTGAAGCTTTCTTT

clone_size: NA
d_call: TRBD2
j_call: TRBJ2-1
v_call: TRBV4-1
cdr3_aa: CASSRGGLAGGRNEQFF
cdr3_nt: TGCGCCAGCAGCCGTGGAGGACTAGCGGGGGGGCGGAATGAGCAGTTCTTC

clone_size: NA
d_call: TRBD1
j_call: TRBJ1-1
v_call: TRBV7-3
cdr3_aa: CASSLLQGVGTEAFF
cdr3_nt: TGTGCCAGCAGCTTACTCCAGGGGGTGGGGACTGAAGCTTTCTTT

clone_size: NA
d_call: NA
j_call: TRBJ2-7
v_call: TRBV5-1
cdr3_aa: CASSLQGGSYEQYF
cdr3_nt: TGCGCCAGCAGCTTGCAGGGTGGTTCCTACGAGCAGTACTTC

clone_size: few
d_call: TRBD1
j_call: TRBJ2-3
v_call: TRBV6-2/TRBV6-3
cdr3_aa: CASSTGTGDSDTQYF
cdr3_nt: TGTGCCAGCAGTACCGGGACAGGGGACTCAGATACGCAGTATTTT

clone_size: NA
d_call: NA
j_call: TRBJ2-5
v_call: TRBV29-1
cdr3_aa: CSVGARPGPREETQYF
cdr3_nt: TGCAGCGTTGGTGCCCGACCGGGCCCCCGGGAGGAGACCCAGTACTTC